This TCR beta chain is from a study of early T cells in non-severe SARS-CoV-2 infection. On the study more broadly: Chains stayed unpaired after sequencing of bulk RNA from unsorted whole blood.

Whole-study results and caveats: Private and CD4 specificities were missed by VDJdb matching, skewed to anti-spike CD8.

With regard to this clonotype: Its antigen is not known.

Unique molecular identifiers were affixed to single, distinct cDNA molecules. From the 5' RACE reads, TCRdb called clonotypes with MiXCR, one entry per CDR3 protein. The repertoire includes under 85,000 distinct CDR3 sequences, roughly 10% of them detected once, and around 5.5% sits in the top ten. The sequence derives from an adult who was a healthcare worker with PCR-confirmed SARS-CoV-2 infection or an uninfected control (not recorded which). The source material was whole blood.

The CDR3 region is CASSATLNTEAFF. Here the CDR3 DNA reads TGTGCCAGCAGCGCGACACTGAACACTGAAGCTTTCTTT. The genes are TRBV11-2 and TRBJ1-1; D is uncertain. This CDR3 has 13 residues. Trimming cost V 5 bases and J 0 bases, with 7 bases left between them. CDR1 SGHAT and CDR2 FQNNGV come from the germline V gene.